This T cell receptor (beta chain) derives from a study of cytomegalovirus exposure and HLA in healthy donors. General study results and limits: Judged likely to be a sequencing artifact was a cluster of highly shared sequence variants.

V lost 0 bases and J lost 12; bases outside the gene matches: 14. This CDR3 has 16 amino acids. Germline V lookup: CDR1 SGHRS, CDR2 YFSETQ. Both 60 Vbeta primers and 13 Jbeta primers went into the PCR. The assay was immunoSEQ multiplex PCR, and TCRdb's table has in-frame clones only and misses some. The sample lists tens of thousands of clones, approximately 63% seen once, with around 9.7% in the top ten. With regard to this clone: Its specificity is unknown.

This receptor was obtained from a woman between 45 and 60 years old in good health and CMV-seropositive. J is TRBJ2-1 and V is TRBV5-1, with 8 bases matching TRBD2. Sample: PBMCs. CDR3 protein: CASSLGLAGIHIGQFF. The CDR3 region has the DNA TGCGCCAGCAGCTTGGGTTTAGCGGGGATACACATCGGGCAGTTCTTC. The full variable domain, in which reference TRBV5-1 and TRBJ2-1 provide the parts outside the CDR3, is KAGVTQTPRYLIKTRGQQVTLSCSPISGHRSVSWYQQTPGQGLQFLFEYFSETQRNKGNFPGRFSGRQFSNSRSEMNVSTLELGDSALYLCASSLGLAGIHIGQFFGPGTRLTVL.